This TCR beta chain was found in a study of spatial heterogeneity in lung cancer. Study at large: Consistent detection of more beta-chain than alpha-chain sequences was observed. The average appearance count of each unique TCR and UMI combination in raw reads was more than nine. Study-level points and caveats: In blood, ubiquitous expanded tumor TCRs appeared more at resection than follow-up.

This clonotype has just a few counts. Its target is not known. The sample's time point: sample taken at primary tumor resection. The sequenced material consisted of unsorted whole RNA from tumor, nontumor lung or frozen PBMC. Every TCR cDNA molecule bore its own unique molecular identifier. TCRdb processed the 5' RACE reads anew with MiXCR; each CDR3 protein has one entry. The data contain about 92,000 distinct CDR3 sequences, about an eighth of them singletons. V lost 4 bases and J lost 10, with 19 bases in between. Germline CDR1 SQVTM, CDR2 ANQGSEA. The CDR3 is 13 residues long. This TCR was sampled from a male donor with early-stage non-small cell lung cancer. The material was PBMCs, obtained at surgery. The chain recombines TRBV29-1 with TRBJ1-1; no reliable D call. The CDR3 loop reads CSVAELGLVGAFF. The CDR3 region has the DNA TGCAGCGTTGCAGAGCTTGGGCTTGTTGGAGCTTTCTTT.